This entry lists 5 T cell receptor beta chains sequenced from one sample in a study of T cell responses to AZD1222 COVID-19 vaccine. Assay used: immunoSEQ multiplex PCR; TCRdb lists only in-frame clones, some missing. In the table there are roughly 93,000 clones, 70% to 90% of which are singletons. The starting material was peripheral blood, obtained on day 0 of AZD1222 vaccination. The receptors shown here come from an adult in good health.

The chain couples TRBV30 to TRBJ1-1; D ambiguous. The ends were cut back, 2 bases at V and 12 bases at J, with 22 bases in the middle. The CDR3 has 14 amino acids. Looked up from germline, CDR1 is GTSNPN and CDR2 is SVGIG (reference sequence). CDR3 DNA sequence: TGTGCCTGGAGTACAACAACGGACGGTTGGGGAACTTTCTTT. The encoded protein is CAWSTTTDGWGTFF. The full variable domain, with the rest looked up from reference TRBV30 and TRBJ1-1, is SQTIHQWPATLVQPVGSPLSLECTVEGTSNPNLYWYRQAAGRGLQLLFYSVGIGQISSEVPQNLSASRPQDRQFILSSKKLLLSDSGFYLCAWSTTTDGWGTFFGQGTRLTVV.

There are a few counts of this clone. The chain recombines TRBV5-1 with TRBJ2-7; D remains ambiguous. The germline CDR1 and CDR2 sequences are SGHRS and YFSETQ. V lost 4 bases to trimming and J lost 0 bases, with 8 bases between them. The CDR3 is made up of 13 amino acids. In nucleotides, the CDR3 is TGCGCCAGCAGCCCCCCGAGCTCCTACGAGCAGTACTTC. Translated, it gives CASSPPSSYEQYF.

Regarding this clone: This sample includes further DNA sequences coding for the same CDR3. J is TRBJ2-2 and V is TRBV5-1; D not certain. Germline CDR1 is SGHRS and CDR2 is YFSETQ. This CDR3 has 16 amino acids. V lost 0 bases and J lost 0, with 9 bases in between. As DNA, the CDR3 is TGCGCCAGCAGCTTGGAAGTAAGCGCGAACACCGGGGAGCTGTTTTTT. It encodes CASSLEVSANTGELFF.

This chain uses TRBV9 with TRBJ1-1; the D gene is possibly TRBD1 (5 bases). Germline values: CDR1 SGDLS, CDR2 YYNGEE. V was cut by 2 bases and J by 11 bases, with 13 bases left in between. The CDR3 consists of 12 residues. CDR3 bases: TGTGCCAGCAGCGTCGGGACCTCGCCGGCTTTCTTT. Its protein is CASSVGTSPAFF.

The chain is built from TRBV5-6 and TRBJ2-3; the D is unclear. The CDR3 contains 13 residues. Deletions cut 2 bases from V and 0 bases from J, with 4 bases between. Germline-derived CDR1 and CDR2 are SGHDT and YYEEEE. The CDR3 sequence: CASSFRSTDTQYF. The CDR3 nucleotides read TGTGCCAGCAGCTTCCGAAGCACAGATACGCAGTATTTT.